Listed below are T cell receptor beta chains from one sample, sequenced in a study of response to subunit inactivated influenza vaccine. TCRdb called the RT-PCR reads again in MiXCR, with one record for every CDR3 protein. The data show 800,000 to 1,000,000 distinct CDR3 sequences, 21% seen once. The input for sequencing was PBMCs from blood, taken roughly 5 days after vaccination. The receptors here all came from a man aged 45-65 years who received an inactivated influenza vaccine. Both conserved end residues are part of each CDR3. D genes are given only for firm matches. Only part of the rows carry a size: once, few, many, or a class if the clone is expanded.

few	TRBD1	TRBJ2-2	TRBV11-2	CASREGQGTTGELFF	TGTGCCAGCAGAGAGGGACAGGGGACGACCGGGGAGCTGTTTTTT
.	.	TRBJ1-2	TRBV6-1	CASSGYGQSNYGYTF	TGTGCCAGCAGTGGCTACGGACAGAGTAACTATGGCTACACCTTC
few	.	TRBJ2-1	TRBV2	CASTAAAEQFF	TGTGCCAGCACGGCAGCGGCTGAGCAGTTCTTC
few	.	TRBJ2-5	TRBV7-2	CASTPDRQETQYF	TGTGCCAGCACCCCGGACAGACAAGAGACCCAGTACTTC
few	.	TRBJ2-1	TRBV14	CASRGLKGNNEQFF	TGTGCCAGCAGAGGGCTAAAGGGGAACAATGAGCAGTTCTTC
many	.	TRBJ2-7	TRBV5-1	CASSLQGYEQYF	TGCGCCAGCAGCTTACAGGGCTACGAGCAGTACTTC
.	TRBD2	TRBJ2-5	TRBV24-1	CATSDLSSGSQQETQYF	TGTGCCACCAGTGATTTGTCTAGCGGGAGCCAACAAGAGACCCAGTACTTC
.	.	TRBJ2-3	TRBV9	CASSVGTLTDTQYF	TGTGCCAGCAGCGTAGGGACGCTCACGGATACGCAGTATTTT
.	.	TRBJ2-7	TRBV6-6	CASSFDGREQYF	TGTGCCAGCAGCTTCGACGGGCGCGAGCAGTACTTC
.	TRBD2	TRBJ2-5	TRBV20-1	CSAREGGGGVKTQYF	TGCAGTGCTAGAGAAGGCGGGGGGGGCGTAAAGACCCAGTACTTC
.	TRBD1	TRBJ2-2	TRBV7-2	CAGSLVSGTGYTGELFF	TGTGCCGGCAGCTTAGTGAGTGGGACAGGGTACACCGGGGAGCTGTTTTTT
few	TRBD2	TRBJ2-1	TRBV20-1	CSARDKLADYYNEQFF	TGCAGTGCTAGAGATAAACTAGCGGATTACTACAATGAGCAGTTCTTC
.	TRBD1	TRBJ2-2	TRBV28	CASRAGQGVYTGELFF	TGTGCCAGCAGGGCGGGACAGGGGGTTTACACCGGGGAGCTGTTTTTT
.	.	TRBJ2-3	TRBV29-1	CSVGVGERTSTDTQYF	TGCAGCGTTGGGGTGGGGGAGAGAACTAGCACAGATACGCAGTATTTT
few	TRBD1	TRBJ1-3	TRBV20-1	CSAARTGGFGNTIYF	TGCAGTGCTGCTCGGACAGGGGGGTTTGGAAACACCATATATTTT
few	TRBD2	TRBJ2-1	TRBV6-1	CASTPSGGQSYNEQFF	TGTGCCAGCACCCCTAGCGGGGGGCAATCCTACAATGAGCAGTTCTTC
.	.	TRBJ1-2	TRBV6-5	CASITGGYTF	TGTGCCAGCATCACAGGGGGCTACACCTTC
few	TRBD2	TRBJ2-1	TRBV11-3	CASSFLGARASGRAIDNEQFF	TGTGCCAGCAGCTTTCTGGGGGCGCGAGCTAGCGGGAGGGCCATTGACAATGAGCAGTTCTTC
few	.	TRBJ2-3	TRBV7-2	CASSNGQLLDTQYF	TGTGCCAGCAGCAATGGACAGCTTTTGGATACGCAGTATTTT
many	.	TRBJ2-4	TRBV7-2	CASSLARRQENIQYF	TGTGCCAGCAGCTTAGCGCGGCGGCAGGAAAACATTCAGTACTTC
.	TRBD1	TRBJ2-7	TRBV12-3/TRBV12-4	CASSWTGPAYEQYF	TGTGCCAGCAGTTGGACAGGGCCAGCCTACGAGCAGTACTTC
once	TRBD2	TRBJ2-1	TRBV28	CASSSQMTSGRDNEQFF	TGTGCCAGCAGTTCCCAAATGACTAGCGGGAGGGACAATGAGCAGTTCTTC
.	TRBD1	TRBJ2-7	TRBV12-3/TRBV12-4	CASSLTGTGLKYF	TGTGCCAGCAGTTTAACCGGGACAGGCCTCAAGTACTTC
.	.	TRBJ2-3	TRBV27	CASSSRAVSSTDTQYF	TGTGCCAGCAGTTCTCGGGCGGTCTCTAGCACAGATACGCAGTATTTT
many	.	TRBJ1-2	TRBV12-3/TRBV12-4	CASSQGPPANYGYTF	TGTGCCAGCAGCCAGGGACCCCCGGCTAACTATGGCTACACCTTC
few	TRBD1	TRBJ2-1	TRBV12-3/TRBV12-4	CASSRQGTDEQFF	TGTGCCAGCAGCCGACAGGGTACCGATGAGCAGTTCTTC
.	.	TRBJ2-1	TRBV12-3/TRBV12-4	CASNKSGTKTNNEQFF	TGTGCCAGCAATAAATCCGGGACAAAGACGAACAATGAGCAGTTCTTC
.	.	TRBJ1-5	TRBV6-2/TRBV6-3	CASSYIRSNQPQHF	TGTGCCAGCAGTTATATAAGGAGCAATCAGCCCCAGCATTTT
.	.	TRBJ1-1	TRBV5-4	CASSLSPLRVGGTNTEAFF	TGTGCCAGCAGCTTATCCCCCCTCCGGGTGGGAGGCACGAACACTGAAGCTTTCTTT
.	TRBD2	TRBJ2-3	TRBV6-1	CASSDGTSGRTDTQYF	TGTGCCAGCAGTGACGGGACTAGCGGGAGGACAGATACGCAGTATTTT
.	.	TRBJ2-7	TRBV12-3/TRBV12-4	CASSPSFPVQSYEQYF	TGTGCCAGCAGTCCCTCTTTCCCAGTCCAATCCTACGAGCAGTACTTC
.	.	TRBJ2-5	TRBV20-1	CSARDPPTQYF	TGCAGTGCTAGAGATCCCCCCACCCAGTACTTC
few	TRBD2	TRBJ2-3	TRBV27	CASSFFGLAGVTDTQYF	TGTGCCAGCAGTTTCTTTGGACTAGCGGGAGTGACGGATACGCAGTATTTT
.	TRBD2	TRBJ2-7	TRBV9	CASSVGGLAGAEQYF	TGTGCCAGCAGCGTAGGGGGACTAGCGGGAGCCGAGCAGTACTTC
few	TRBD2	TRBJ2-7	TRBV11-2	CASRSSGLRLYEQYF	TGTGCCAGCAGATCTAGCGGATTACGACTCTACGAGCAGTACTTC